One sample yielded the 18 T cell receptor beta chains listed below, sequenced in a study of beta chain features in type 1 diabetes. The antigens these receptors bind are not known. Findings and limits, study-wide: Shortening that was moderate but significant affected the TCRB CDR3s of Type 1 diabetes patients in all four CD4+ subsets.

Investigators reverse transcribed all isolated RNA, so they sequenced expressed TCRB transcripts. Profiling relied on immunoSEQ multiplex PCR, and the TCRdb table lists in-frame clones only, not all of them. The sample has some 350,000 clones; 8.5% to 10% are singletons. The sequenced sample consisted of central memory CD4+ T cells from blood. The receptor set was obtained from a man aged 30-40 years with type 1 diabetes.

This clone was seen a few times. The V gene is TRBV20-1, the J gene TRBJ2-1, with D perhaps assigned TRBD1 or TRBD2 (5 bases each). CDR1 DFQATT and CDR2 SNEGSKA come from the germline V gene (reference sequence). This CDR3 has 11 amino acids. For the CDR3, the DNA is TGCAGCGGAGGTCAGGGCAATGAGCAGTTCTTC. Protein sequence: CSGGQGNEQFF.

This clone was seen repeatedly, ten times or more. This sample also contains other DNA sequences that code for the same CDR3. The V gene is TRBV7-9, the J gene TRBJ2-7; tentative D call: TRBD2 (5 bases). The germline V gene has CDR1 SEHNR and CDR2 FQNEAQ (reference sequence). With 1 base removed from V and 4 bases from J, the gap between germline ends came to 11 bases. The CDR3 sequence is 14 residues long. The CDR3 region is CASSLGTPPYEQYF. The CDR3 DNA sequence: TGTGCCAGCAGCTTAGGGACTCCCCCATACGAGCAGTACTTC.

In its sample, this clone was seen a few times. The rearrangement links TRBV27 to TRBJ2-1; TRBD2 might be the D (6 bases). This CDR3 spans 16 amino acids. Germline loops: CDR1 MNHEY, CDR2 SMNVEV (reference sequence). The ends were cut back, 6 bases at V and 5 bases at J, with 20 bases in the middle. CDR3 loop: CASSRLSGTLHNEQFF. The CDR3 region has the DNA TGTGCCAGCAGCCGTCTATCCGGGACTCTTCACAATGAGCAGTTCTTC.

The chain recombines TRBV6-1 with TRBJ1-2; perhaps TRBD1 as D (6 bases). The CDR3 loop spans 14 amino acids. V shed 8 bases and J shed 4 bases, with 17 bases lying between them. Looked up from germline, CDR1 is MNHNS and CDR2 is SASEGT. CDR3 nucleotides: TGTGCCAGCCGGGGGACATCGGGCGGCTATGGCTACACCTTC. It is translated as CASRGTSGGYGYTF.

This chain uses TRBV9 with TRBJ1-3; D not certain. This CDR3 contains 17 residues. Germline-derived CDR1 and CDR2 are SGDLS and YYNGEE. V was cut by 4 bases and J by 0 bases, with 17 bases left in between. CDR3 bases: TGTGCCAGCAGCCCTAACCCAGGACTGCGCTCTGGAAACACCATATATTTT. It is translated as CASSPNPGLRSGNTIYF.

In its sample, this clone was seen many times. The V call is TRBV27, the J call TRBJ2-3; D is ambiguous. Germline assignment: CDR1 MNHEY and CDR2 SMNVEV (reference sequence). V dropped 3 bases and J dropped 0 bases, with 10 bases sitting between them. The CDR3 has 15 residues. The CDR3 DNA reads TGTGCCAGCAGTTTTCTTCGCACTAGCACAGATACGCAGTATTTT. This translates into CASSFLRTSTDTQYF.

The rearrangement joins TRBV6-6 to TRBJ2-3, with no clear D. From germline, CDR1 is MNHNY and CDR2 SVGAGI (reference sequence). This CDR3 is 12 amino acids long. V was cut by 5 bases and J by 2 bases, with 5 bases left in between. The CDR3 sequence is CASSQNTDTQYF. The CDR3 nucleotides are TGTGCCAGCAGTCAGAACACAGATACGCAGTATTTT.

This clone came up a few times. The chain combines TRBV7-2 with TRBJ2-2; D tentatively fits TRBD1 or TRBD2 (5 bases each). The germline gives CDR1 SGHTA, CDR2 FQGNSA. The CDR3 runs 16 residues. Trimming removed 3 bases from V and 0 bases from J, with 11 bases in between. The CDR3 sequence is CASSFQGATNTGELFF. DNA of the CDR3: TGTGCCAGCAGCTTTCAGGGAGCGACGAACACCGGGGAGCTGTTTTTT.

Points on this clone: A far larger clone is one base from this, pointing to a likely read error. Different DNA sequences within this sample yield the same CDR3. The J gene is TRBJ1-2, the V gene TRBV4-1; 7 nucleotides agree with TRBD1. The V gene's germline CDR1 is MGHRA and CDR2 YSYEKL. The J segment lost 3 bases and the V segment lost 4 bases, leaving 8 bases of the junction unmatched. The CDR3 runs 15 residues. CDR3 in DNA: TGCGCCAGCAGCCCGGAAGGGGGCGCGGACTATGGCTACACCTTC. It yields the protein CASSPEGGADYGYTF.

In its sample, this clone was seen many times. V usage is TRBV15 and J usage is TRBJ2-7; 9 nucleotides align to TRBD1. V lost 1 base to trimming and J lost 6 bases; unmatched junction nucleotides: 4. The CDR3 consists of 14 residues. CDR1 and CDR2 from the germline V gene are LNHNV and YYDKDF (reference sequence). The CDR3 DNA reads TGTGCCACCAGCAGAGTGGGGACAGGGTTCGAGCAGTACTTC. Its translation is CATSRVGTGFEQYF.

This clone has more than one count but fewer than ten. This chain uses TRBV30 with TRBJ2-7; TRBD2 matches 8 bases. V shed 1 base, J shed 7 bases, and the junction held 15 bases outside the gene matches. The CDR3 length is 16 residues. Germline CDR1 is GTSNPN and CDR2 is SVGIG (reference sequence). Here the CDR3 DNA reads TGTGCCTGGAGTGAGGGCTCCACTAGCGGAAGAGGGGAGCAGTACTTC. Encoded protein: CAWSEGSTSGRGEQYF.

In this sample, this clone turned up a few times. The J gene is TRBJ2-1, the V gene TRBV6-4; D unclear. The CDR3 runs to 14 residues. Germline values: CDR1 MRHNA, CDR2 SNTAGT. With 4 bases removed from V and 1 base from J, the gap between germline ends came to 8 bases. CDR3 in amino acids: CASSASNSYNEQFF. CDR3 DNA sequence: TGTGCCAGCAGTGCATCCAATTCCTACAATGAGCAGTTCTTC.

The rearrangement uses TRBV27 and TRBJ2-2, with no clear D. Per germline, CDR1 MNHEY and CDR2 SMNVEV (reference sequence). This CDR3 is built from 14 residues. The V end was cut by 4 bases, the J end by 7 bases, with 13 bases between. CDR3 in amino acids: CASSYGRVDGELFF. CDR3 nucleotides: TGTGCCAGCAGTTACGGTCGGGTGGACGGGGAGCTGTTTTTT.

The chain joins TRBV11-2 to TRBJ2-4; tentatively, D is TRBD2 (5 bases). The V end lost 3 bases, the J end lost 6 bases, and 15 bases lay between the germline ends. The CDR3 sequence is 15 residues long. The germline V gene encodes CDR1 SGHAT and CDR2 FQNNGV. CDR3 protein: CASSFRTAQLNIQYF. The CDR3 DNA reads TGTGCCAGCAGCTTTCGGACTGCCCAATTAAACATTCAGTACTTC.

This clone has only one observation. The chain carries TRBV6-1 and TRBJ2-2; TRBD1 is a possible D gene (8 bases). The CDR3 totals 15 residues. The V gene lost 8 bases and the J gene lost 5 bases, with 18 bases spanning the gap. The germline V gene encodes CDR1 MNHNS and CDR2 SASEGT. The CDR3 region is CASVGGDRTTGELFF. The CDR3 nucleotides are TGTGCCAGCGTAGGGGGGGACAGGACAACCGGGGAGCTGTTTTTT.

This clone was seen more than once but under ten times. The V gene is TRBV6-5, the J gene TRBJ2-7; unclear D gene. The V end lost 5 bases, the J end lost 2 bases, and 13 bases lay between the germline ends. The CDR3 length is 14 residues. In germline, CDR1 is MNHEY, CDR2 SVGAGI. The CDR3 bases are TGTGCCAGCAGTCCCTACAGAGTACCCTACGAGCAGTACTTC. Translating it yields CASSPYRVPYEQYF.

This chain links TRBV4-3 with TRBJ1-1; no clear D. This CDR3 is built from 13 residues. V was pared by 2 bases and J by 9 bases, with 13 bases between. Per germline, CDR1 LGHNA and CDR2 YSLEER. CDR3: CASSQTLGLQAFF. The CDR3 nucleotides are TGCGCCAGCAGCCAAACGCTTGGGCTCCAAGCTTTCTTT.

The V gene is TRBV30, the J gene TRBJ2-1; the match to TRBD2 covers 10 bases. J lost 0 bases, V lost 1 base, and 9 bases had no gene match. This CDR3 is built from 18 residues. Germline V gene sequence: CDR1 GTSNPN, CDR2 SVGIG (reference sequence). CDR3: CAWSGGTSATRSYNEQFF. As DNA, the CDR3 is TGTGCCTGGAGTGGAGGGACTAGCGCCACTCGCTCCTACAATGAGCAGTTCTTC.